The 16 T cell receptor beta chains below come from one sample, sequenced in a study of regulatory T cells in long-lasting Graves disease. Assembly of TCR beta libraries relied on iRepertoire HTBI primers together with Arm-PCR of CDR3 regions. Each CDR3 protein is one row after TCRdb ran MiXCR on the multiplex PCR reads. The table lists hundreds of thousands of distinct CDR3 sequences, about 16% of them singletons. Time point indicated: newly diagnosed GD, antithyroid drugs for less than 3 months. RNA extracted from PBMCs served as the sequencing template. The data were also submitted as part of a second study, on T cells in Graves' hyperthyroidism and ophthalmopathy.

Sequenced here: peripheral blood mononuclear cells (PBMCs), sampled at new diagnosis, from a patient treated with antithyroid drugs. The receptor source for this set is a man between 18 and 29 years old with Graves disease.

This clonotype appeared many times. The chain employs TRBV19 and TRBJ2-1, with 12 bases that match TRBD2. The CDR3 extends over 14 amino acids. The trim removed 7 bases at V and 8 bases at J, leaving 6 bases unmatched. Germline values: CDR1 LNHDA, CDR2 SQIVND (reference sequence). CDR3 loop: CASTRLAGVDEQFF. For the CDR3, the DNA is TGTGCCAGTACCAGACTAGCGGGAGTTGATGAGCAGTTCTTC.

This clonotype came up many times. Compared with germline, one end of the junction differs, possibly owing to a read error. V and J are TRBV5-1 and TRBJ2-7; D is unresolved. CDR1 and CDR2 from the germline V gene are SGHRS and YFSETQ. CDR3 length: 11 residues. The DNA of the CDR3 is TGTGCCAGCAGCTTAGCTGGAGAGCAGTACTTC. Translation gives CASSLAGEQYF.

This clonotype was observed a few times. The chain has TRBV11-2 and TRBJ1-5; tentatively, D is TRBD1 (6 bases). CDR3 size: 19 residues. V dropped 5 bases and J dropped 0 bases, with 23 bases sitting between them. The germline V gene encodes CDR1 SGHAT and CDR2 FQNNGV. This CDR3 is CASSPYEGGRGYSNQPQHF. The CDR3 nucleotides are TGTGCCAGCAGCCCTTACGAGGGGGGCCGCGGGTATAGCAATCAGCCCCAGCATTTT.

This clonotype has at least ten counts. The chain couples TRBV20-1 to TRBJ2-1; tentatively, D is TRBD1 (6 bases). V shed 4 bases and J shed 4 bases, with 20 bases lying between them. The germline V gene has CDR1 DFQATT and CDR2 SNEGSKA (reference sequence). The length of the CDR3 is 16 residues. For the CDR3, the DNA is TGCAGTGCTATCCGAGCGGTCAGGGGTTATTACAATGAGCAGTTCTTC. Encoded protein: CSAIRAVRGYYNEQFF.

V gene TRBV12-3 or TRBV12-4 combines with J gene TRBJ2-1, with D uncertain. This CDR3 spans 14 amino acids. V lost 10 bases and J 9 bases, leaving 22 bases between the germline ends. The CDR3 DNA reads TGTGCCACCCGCCCAGAGAGTAAGGTTAGTGAGCAGTTCTTC. It is translated as CATRPESKVSEQFF.

This clonotype was seen many times. This sequence joins TRBV3-1 and TRBJ2-3; unclear D gene. V gave up 3 bases and J gave up 2 bases, with 12 bases separating them. CDR3 size: 15 residues. Germline V gene sequence: CDR1 LGHDT, CDR2 YNNKEL (reference sequence). The DNA of the CDR3 is TGTGCCAGCAGCCATCTCCAGAGCGACACAGATACGCAGTATTTT. Its protein is CASSHLQSDTDTQYF.

V and J are TRBV29-1 and TRBJ1-2, with D tentatively TRBD1 (6 bases). The V end lost 4 bases, the J end lost 8 bases, and 17 bases lay between the germline ends. CDR3 length equals 13 residues. The germline V gene encodes CDR1 SQVTM and CDR2 ANQGSEA. The CDR3 sequence: CSVGRNREGGYTF. CDR3 in DNA: TGCAGCGTTGGCCGGAACAGGGAGGGAGGCTACACCTTC.

The table lists this clonotype with many counts. The gene calls are TRBV7-9 and TRBJ2-3; unclear D gene. In germline, CDR1 is SEHNR, CDR2 FQNEAQ (reference sequence). Trimming left V 2 bases short and J 0 bases short, with 9 bases between. The CDR3 is made up of 15 amino acids. The CDR3 nucleotides are TGTGCCAGCAGCTTAATGGCCCCTAGCACAGATACGCAGTATTTT. Its translation is CASSLMAPSTDTQYF.

The rearrangement joins TRBV9 to TRBJ1-3; D unresolved. Germline lookup yields CDR1 SGDLS and CDR2 YYNGEE. The CDR3 has 16 amino acids. The V and J ends lost 0 bases and 0 bases respectively, with 10 bases between them. CDR3 bases: TGTGCCAGCAGCGTAGAGGGAAGGAGCTCTGGAAACACCATATATTTT. This gives the protein CASSVEGRSSGNTIYF.

This clonotype was seen a handful of times. The chain combines TRBV10-3 with TRBJ1-1; D might be TRBD1 (6 bases). With 0 bases removed from V and 4 bases from J, the gap between germline ends came to 12 bases. Germline V gene data show CDR1 as ENHRY and CDR2 as SYGVKD. The CDR3 totals 15 residues. In nucleotides, the CDR3 is TGTGCCATCAGTGAGTCGTCGGGGGCAGGCACTGAAGCTTTCTTT. Residues: CAISESSGAGTEAFF.

This clonotype was seen ten or more times. V is TRBV6-6 and J is TRBJ1-2; possible D gene TRBD1, 6 bases. This CDR3 comprises 16 residues. V was shortened by 0 bases and J by 6 bases, with 17 bases between the two germline ends. CDR1 and CDR2 (germline): MNHNY, SVGAGI (reference sequence). The CDR3 nucleotides read TGTGCCAGCAGTTACTCGACACAGGGTCGGTTCCATGGCTACACCTTC. As protein: CASSYSTQGRFHGYTF.

The chain combines TRBV28 with TRBJ1-5; D possibly corresponds to TRBD1 (6 bases). The CDR3 contains 16 residues. CDR1 is MDHEN, CDR2 SYDVKM, per germline. V was trimmed by 2 bases and J by 0 bases, leaving 11 bases between them. In DNA, the CDR3 is TGTGCCAGCAGTTTAGGTGGGGGCCCTAGCAATCAGCCCCAGCATTTT. Protein product: CASSLGGGPSNQPQHF.

Only one count was recorded for this clonotype. V usage is TRBV4-1 and J usage is TRBJ2-7; D may be TRBD1 (5 bases). CDR3 length: 15 amino acids. V was trimmed by 0 bases and J by 4 bases, leaving 13 bases between them. The V gene's germline CDR1 is MGHRA and CDR2 YSYEKL. The chain's CDR3 is CASSQDGRTGYEQYF. The CDR3 DNA reads TGCGCCAGCAGCCAAGACGGGCGAACAGGATACGAGCAGTACTTC.

This clonotype was picked up many times. The chain links TRBV6-5 to TRBJ2-4, with unresolved D. The CDR3 has 14 amino acids. Germline CDR1 reads MNHEY; CDR2 reads SVGAGI. V was shortened by 0 bases and J by 8 bases, with 11 bases between the two germline ends. Here the CDR3 reads CASSYSRDQDIQYF. Here the CDR3 DNA reads TGTGCCAGCAGTTACTCAAGGGATCAGGACATTCAGTACTTC.

The sample holds a few counts of this clonotype. The V and J genes are TRBV9 and TRBJ1-5; a possible D gene is TRBD1 (5 bases). This CDR3 region has 13 residues. Between the trimmed V and J ends, which lost 0 bases and 6 bases, there was a span of 7 bases. Germline V gene data show CDR1 as SGDLS and CDR2 as YYNGEE. Here the CDR3 reads CASSVGGTQPQHF. The CDR3 DNA follows: TGTGCCAGCAGCGTAGGAGGGACTCAGCCCCAGCATTTT. The whole variable domain, remainder taken from reference TRBV9 and TRBJ1-5, is DSGVTQTPKHLITATGQRVTLRCSPRSGDLSVYWYQQSLDQGLQFLIQYYNGEERAKGNILERFSAQQFPDLHSELNLSSLELGDSALYFCASSVGGTQPQHFGDGTRLSIL.

V gene TRBV7-8 combines with J gene TRBJ2-7; 12 bases fit TRBD2. V was pared by 1 base and J by 4 bases, with 5 bases of the junction left unmatched. There are 16 residues in the CDR3. Per the germline V gene, CDR1 is SGHVS and CDR2 is FQNEAQ. The DNA of the CDR3 is TGTGCCAGCAGCTTAGGGACTAGCGGGACCAAATACGAGCAGTACTTC. Its protein is CASSLGTSGTKYEQYF.